This TCR beta chain was profiled in a study of vaccination effects on CD4 cells after COVID-19. This clone was detected only once. Its antigen is currently unknown. In the ViraFEST assay, antigen-specific CD4+ clonotypes were identified by expansion after peptide-pool stimulation. CD4+ T cells were isolated after roughly nine days of culture. Everyone in the study got two shots of either the BNT162b2 or mRNA-1273 vaccine. This CDR3 contains 14 residues. The germline V and J ends were trimmed by 5 bases and 3 bases, with 13 bases remaining between them. From germline, CDR1 is MGHRA and CDR2 YSYEKL. The assay was immunoSEQ multiplex PCR, and TCRdb's table has in-frame clones only and misses some. The profile shows 50,000 to 65,000 clones, 60% to 75% of them singletons.

The material was CD4+ T cells from PBMCs cultured with HCoV-229E spike peptides, obtained after COVID-19 vaccination. This clonotype originated in a human donor who received a COVID-19 vaccine. The chain employs TRBV4-1 and TRBJ1-2; no firm D call. CDR3 residues: CASSADGDYYGYTF. DNA for the CDR3: TGCGCCAGCAGCGCGGACGGTGACTACTATGGCTACACCTTC.